Below, 23 T cell receptor beta chains from the same sample are listed, as sequenced in a study of shared clonotypes between healthy human individuals (dated by TCRdb to about 2020). Receptor amplification or capture employed the immunoSEQ multiplex PCR assay. TCRdb re-hosts the immuneACCESS table, in-frame sequences only. Its copies lack some clones; in the studies checked, an unresolved V gene accounts for under half of them, and the cause for the rest is not known. The table for this sample lists around 2,000,000 clones; approximately 94% of them were counted only once. The ten largest clones capture less than 1.5% of the sample. For the CD8 naive samples, CD45RO-negative cells were positively selected for CCR7, yielding a CD45RA+CCR7+ population from which TemRA cells were excluded. The sample was naive CD8+ T cells sorted from blood. Read against the paper, the sample's cell subset or site label means: CD45RA+CCR7+. The origin of the receptors is a man aged 18 to 30 in good health.

Concerning this clone itself: Other nucleotide sequences in the sample specify the same CDR3. The J gene is TRBJ1-3, the V gene TRBV4-1; D call uncertain. The CDR3 runs to 15 residues. V lost 0 bases and J 1 base, leaving 7 bases between the germline ends. The germline V gene has CDR1 MGHRA and CDR2 YSYEKL. The DNA of the CDR3 is TGCGCCAGCAGCCAAGATCCGGGGTCTGGAAACACCATATATTTT. Residues: CASSQDPGSGNTIYF.

The V call is TRBV6-1, the J call TRBJ2-5, with D uncertain. V lost 4 bases to trimming and J lost 1 base, with 7 bases between them. Germline V gene lookup returns CDR1 MNHNS and CDR2 SASEGT. The CDR3 length is 13 residues. The CDR3 protein is CASSVSVQETQYF. DNA for the CDR3: TGTGCCAGCAGTGTATCGGTCCAAGAGACCCAGTACTTC.

The gene calls are TRBV7-6 and TRBJ2-7, with 7 bases identical to TRBD1. From germline, CDR1 is SGHVS and CDR2 FNYEAQ. Trimming removed 1 base from V and 3 bases from J; junction bases left unmatched: 9. This CDR3 region has 16 residues. The chain's CDR3 is CASSLGKGTAYYEQYF. In nucleotides, the CDR3 is TGTGCCAGCAGCTTAGGGAAGGGGACAGCTTACTACGAGCAGTACTTC.

The chain recombines TRBV29-1 with TRBJ2-7, with D perhaps matching TRBD1 (6 bases). CDR1 and CDR2 (germline): SQVTM, ANQGSEA. The CDR3 is 13 amino acids. Between the trimmed V and J ends, which lost 1 base and 6 bases, there was a span of 13 bases. This CDR3 is CSVEVDSPTEQYF. The CDR3 bases are TGCAGCGTTGAAGTGGACAGTCCCACCGAGCAGTACTTC.

About this clone itself: The sample contains more than one DNA sequence encoding this CDR3. The CDR3 loop is CSVVSGYEQYF. CDR3 bases: TGCAGCGTTGTATCCGGGTACGAGCAGTACTTC. The chain joins TRBV29-1 to TRBJ2-7, with D uncertain. Between the trimmed V and J ends, which lost 4 bases and 4 bases, there was a span of 8 bases. The CDR3 totals 11 residues. Germline CDR1 and CDR2: SQVTM and ANQGSEA.

Comment on this clone: This sample includes further DNA sequences coding for the same CDR3. The rearrangement links TRBV9 to TRBJ1-5; no definite D call. Germline assignment: CDR1 SGDLS and CDR2 YYNGEE. The CDR3 has 13 amino acids. The ends were cut back, 0 bases at V and 5 bases at J, with 6 bases in the middle. CDR3 sequence reads: CASSVGTHQPQHF. The CDR3 DNA reads as TGTGCCAGCAGCGTAGGTACCCATCAGCCCCAGCATTTT.

The chain is built from TRBV9 and TRBJ1-2; 9 bases align to TRBD1. This CDR3 has 14 amino acids. The J segment lost 7 bases and the V segment lost 3 bases, leaving 7 bases of the junction unmatched. Germline V lookup: CDR1 SGDLS, CDR2 YYNGEE. CDR3 in amino acids: CASSAPGTGLGYTF. The CDR3 bases are TGTGCCAGCAGCGCCCCCGGGACAGGGCTTGGCTACACCTTC. Drawing the rest from reference TRBV9 and TRBJ1-2, the complete variable domain is DSGVTQTPKHLITATGQRVTLRCSPRSGDLSVYWYQQSLDQGLQFLIQYYNGEERAKGNILERFSAQQFPDLHSELNLSSLELGDSALYFCASSAPGTGLGYTFGSGTRLTVV.

The chain links TRBV7-2 to TRBJ1-3; 7 bases are a match to TRBD1. The J segment lost 4 bases and the V segment lost 5 bases, leaving 8 bases of the junction unmatched. The V gene's germline CDR1 is SGHTA and CDR2 FQGNSA. There are 15 residues in the CDR3. DNA of the CDR3: TGTGCCAGCAGCCCATCGACAGGGTTGGGAAACACCATATATTTT. Translation gives CASSPSTGLGNTIYF.

The CDR3 nucleotides are TGTGCCAGCATTCCCGGGCCCTGGGATGAAAATGAGCAGTTCTTC. It translates to CASIPGPWDENEQFF. The chain carries TRBV2 and TRBJ2-1; D remains unclear. The CDR3 spans 15 residues. The germline V and J ends were trimmed by 7 bases and 7 bases, with 20 bases remaining between them. Germline CDR1 SNHLY, CDR2 FYNNEI. Supplemented by reference TRBV2 and TRBJ2-1, the full variable domain reads EPEVTQTPSHQVTQMGQEVILRCVPISNHLYFYWYRQILGQKVEFLVSFYNNEISEKSEIFDDQFSVERPDGSNFTLKIRSTKLEDSAMYFCASIPGPWDENEQFFGPGTRLTVL.

The genes are TRBV19 and TRBJ1-2; the match to TRBD1 covers 8 bases. Losses at the gene ends were 6 bases for V and 4 bases for J; bases not matched to a gene: 4. This CDR3 is built from 13 residues. Germline V gives CDR1 LNHDA, CDR2 SQIVND (reference sequence). The CDR3 nucleotides read TGTGCCAGTAGCCCGACAGGGGCCTATGGCTACACCTTC. Its translation is CASSPTGAYGYTF.

V usage is TRBV7-9 and J usage is TRBJ2-2; 9 bases align to TRBD2. The trim removed 1 base at V and 2 bases at J, leaving 8 bases unmatched. The CDR3 consists of 18 residues. Germline assignment: CDR1 SEHNR and CDR2 FQNEAQ (reference sequence). CDR3 nucleotide sequence: TGTGCCAGCAGCTTAGATACTAGCGGGTTGGTTAACACCGGGGAGCTGTTTTTT. Its translation is CASSLDTSGLVNTGELFF.

The chain uses TRBV5-8 and TRBJ2-1; TRBD2 is a possible D gene (5 bases). The CDR3 is 15 amino acids. Trimming removed 5 bases at V and 8 bases at J, with 20 bases between. Per germline, CDR1 SGHTS and CDR2 YDEGEE. The CDR3 reads CASSRYSASVDEQFF. In DNA form, the CDR3 reads TGTGCCAGCAGTCGATATAGCGCGAGCGTGGATGAGCAGTTCTTC.

The chain employs TRBV7-6 and TRBJ2-7; D is perhaps TRBD2 (7 bases). V was shortened by 4 bases and J by 2 bases, with 18 bases between the two germline ends. Germline CDR1 is SGHVS and CDR2 is FNYEAQ. CDR3 size: 16 residues. The CDR3 spells CASSSGALSGAYEQYF. The CDR3 DNA reads TGTGCCAGCAGCTCGGGGGCCTTGAGCGGGGCCTACGAGCAGTACTTC.

This rearrangement joins TRBV30 to TRBJ1-2; a possible D gene is TRBD1 (5 bases). Trimming pared 3 bases from V and 4 bases from J, leaving 12 bases between. Germline CDR1 GTSNPN, CDR2 SVGIG (reference sequence). The CDR3 sequence is 13 residues long. CDR3 DNA sequence: TGTGCCTGGAGCTTAGGAGGGACCTATGGCTACACCTTC. Translation gives CAWSLGGTYGYTF.

The chain couples TRBV19 to TRBJ2-7; weak D call: TRBD2 (5 bases). The CDR3 runs 15 residues. CDR1 is LNHDA and CDR2 is SQIVND in the germline V gene (reference sequence). V was pared by 2 bases and J by 5 bases, with 16 bases between. This CDR3 reads CASSIIFTGKDEQYF. The CDR3 DNA follows: TGTGCCAGTAGTATAATCTTTACGGGGAAGGACGAGCAGTACTTC.

The chain couples TRBV25-1 to TRBJ2-2, with D maybe TRBD2 (5 bases). V was pared by 3 bases and J by 5 bases, with 16 bases between. CDR3 size: 16 residues. Germline V gives CDR1 MGHDK, CDR2 SYGVNS. Here the CDR3 reads CASSDLSGFVTGELFF. In nucleotides, the CDR3 is TGTGCCAGCAGTGACCTCTCGGGGTTCGTGACCGGGGAGCTGTTTTTT.

V and J are TRBV13 and TRBJ2-5, with 9 nucleotides matching TRBD1. CDR3 length: 16 residues. Unmatched junction bases numbered 11, after V lost 4 bases and J lost 5 bases. Germline V lookup: CDR1 PRHDT, CDR2 FYEKMQ (reference sequence). As DNA, the CDR3 is TGTGCCAGCAGCTCATGGCTACAGGGGGCGTTGGAGACCCAGTACTTC. Translating gives CASSSWLQGALETQYF.

The chain carries TRBV28 and TRBJ1-1; D is perhaps TRBD1 (5 bases). CDR1 MDHEN and CDR2 SYDVKM come from the germline V gene. The CDR3 has 19 amino acids. With 3 bases removed from V and 6 bases from J, the gap between germline ends came to 29 bases. In nucleotides, the CDR3 is TGTGCCAGCAGTTTGGTGCCCCAACTGCAGGGCAGCCTCAACGCTGAAGCTTTCTTT. This gives the protein CASSLVPQLQGSLNAEAFF.

The V call is TRBV11-2, the J call TRBJ2-5; unclear D gene. CDR3 length: 12 residues. Between the trimmed V and J ends, which lost 4 bases and 3 bases, there was a span of 6 bases. CDR1 is SGHAT, CDR2 FQNNGV, per germline. The CDR3 DNA is TGTGCCAGCAGCTCCCTCGAAGAGACCCAGTACTTC. The encoded protein is CASSSLEETQYF.

The rearrangement links TRBV4-2 to TRBJ2-3; 9 bases map to TRBD2. Trimming cost V 4 bases and J 4 bases; bases outside gene matches: 9. CDR1 and CDR2 (germline): LGHNA, YNFKEQ. The CDR3 contains 16 residues. CDR3 nucleotides: TGTGCCAGCAGCCCGTCAGGCAGCGGGGGGTCAGATACGCAGTATTTT. It codes for CASSPSGSGGSDTQYF.

The chain couples TRBV6-5 to TRBJ2-2; the match to TRBD1 covers 8 bases. Trimming cost V 5 bases and J 6 bases; bases outside gene matches: 5. Germline V gene data show CDR1 as MNHEY and CDR2 as SVGAGI. The CDR3 consists of 14 residues. This CDR3 reads CASSPGGSAGELFF. The CDR3 coding sequence is TGTGCCAGCAGTCCAGGGGGCTCGGCCGGGGAGCTGTTTTTT.

The chain employs TRBV11-2 and TRBJ2-7; no clear D gene. Trimming stripped 0 bases from V and 1 base from J, with 10 bases between. Germline CDR1 reads SGHAT; CDR2 reads FQNNGV. This CDR3 spans 15 amino acids. The CDR3 region is CASSLDLSRSYEQYF. The CDR3 DNA reads TGTGCCAGCAGCTTAGATCTTTCTCGGTCCTACGAGCAGTACTTC.

The chain carries TRBV27 and TRBJ2-7; TRBD1 matches 8 bases. Germline CDR1 reads MNHEY; CDR2 reads SMNVEV (reference sequence). The CDR3 has 15 amino acids. The V gene end was trimmed by 4 bases and the J gene end by 4 bases; junction bases not matched to a gene: 9. The CDR3: CASSYRGTGSYEQYF. CDR3 in DNA: TGTGCCAGCAGTTATCGGGGGACAGGTAGTTACGAGCAGTACTTC.